This T cell receptor beta chain is drawn from a study of read filtering for tumor transcriptome and immune sequencing. The library was built from around 0.4 ug RNA with molecular barcoded adaptors for alpha/delta and beta/gamma chains. TCRdb independently ran MiXCR on the reads; one entry per CDR3 protein. This table holds over 55,000 distinct CDR3 sequences, more than 11% found once. This clonotype has ten or more counts. The CDR3 totals 17 residues. Trimming took 0 bases from V and 0 from J, leaving 15 bases between them. Looked up from germline, CDR1 is SQVTM and CDR2 is ANQGSEA. The sequence was collected from a donor older than 35 with multiple myeloma. The sequenced sample was a population of CD138-negative cells sorted from bone marrow. This chain links TRBV29-1 with TRBJ2-1, with no clear D. CDR3 bases: TGCAGCGTTGAAGAAAGTTCTTCAAGGAGCTCCTACAATGAGCAGTTCTTC. This sequence encodes CSVEESSSRSSYNEQFF.